Listed below are T cell receptor beta chains from one sample, sequenced in a study of response to subunit inactivated influenza vaccine. TCRdb re-called the RT-PCR reads through MiXCR, storing one row per CDR3 protein. The sample contains about 310,000 distinct CDR3 sequences, 20% to 25% of which appear only once. The specimen comprised PBMCs from blood, sampled 21 months after vaccination. The receptors derive from a man between 50 and 75 years old who received an inactivated influenza vaccine. Each CDR3 is given with its conserved first and last residue. The D gene is left open where the match is weak. Some rows mark clone size as missing; the rest say once, few, many or name a class of expanded clone.

J	V	size	D	DNA	CDR3
TRBJ2-5	TRBV5-1	few	TRBD1	TGCGCCAGCAGCTTGGATACAGGGGGTTTGGAGACCCAGTACTTC	CASSLDTGGLETQYF
TRBJ2-1	TRBV5-1	few	NA	TGCGCCAGCAGCTTTTTGATGGATGAGCAGTTCTTC	CASSFLMDEQFF
TRBJ1-1	TRBV6-5	many	NA	TGTGCCAGCAGTTACTCCCAGAACACTGAAGCTTTCTTT	CASSYSQNTEAFF
TRBJ1-1	TRBV5-1	many	NA	TGCGCCAGCAGCTTGGACAGGGACACTGAAGCTTTCTTT	CASSLDRDTEAFF
TRBJ1-1	TRBV2	NA	NA	TGTGCCAGCAGCCCAGTTGTTGATACTGAAGCTTTCTTT	CASSPVVDTEAFF
TRBJ2-3	TRBV29-1	NA	NA	TGCAGCGTTGGTACGCAGTATTTT	CSVGTQYF
TRBJ2-3	TRBV5-1	NA	TRBD2	TGCGCCAGCAGCTTCCCTAGCGGGAGCACAGATACGCAGTATTTT	CASSFPSGSTDTQYF
TRBJ2-2	TRBV20-1	NA	NA	TGCAGTGCTAGAGATGGCGCGAACACCGGGGAGCTGTTTTTT	CSARDGANTGELFF
TRBJ1-1	TRBV18	NA	NA	TGTGCCAGCTCATCTACCACGGTCGCGATGAACACTGAAGCTTTCTTT	CASSSTTVAMNTEAFF
TRBJ1-2	TRBV12-3/TRBV12-4	few	NA	TGTGCCAGCAGTTTAGTACAGTTCCTTGGCTACACCTTC	CASSLVQFLGYTF
TRBJ1-5	TRBV18	NA	NA	TGTGCCAGCTCACCAGCTCCGGGGGGATTTCAGCCCCAGCATTTT	CASSPAPGGFQPQHF
TRBJ1-5	TRBV2	few	NA	TGTGCCAGCAGTGAAGTGGAAAATCAGCCCCAGCATTTT	CASSEVENQPQHF
TRBJ2-1	TRBV20-1	NA	TRBD2	TGCAGTGCTGGGAGGGCTAGCGGGAGCTATGAGCAGTTCTTC	CSAGRASGSYEQFF
TRBJ2-1	TRBV6-1	NA	TRBD2	TGTGCCAGCAGTGAATTTCTAGCGGTGGAGTACAATGAGCAGTTCTTC	CASSEFLAVEYNEQFF
TRBJ2-2	TRBV10-3	NA	TRBD2	TGTGCCATCAGTGACATAGCGGGACGGACCGGGGAGCTGTTTTTT	CAISDIAGRTGELFF
TRBJ2-7	TRBV11-2	few	TRBD1	TGTGCCAGCAGTCCAAATAGGGGCAGGGGGCCCCCCTACGAGCAGTACTTC	CASSPNRGRGPPYEQYF
TRBJ1-5	TRBV4-1	NA	NA	TGCGCCAGCAGCCAAAATTGGGGGCAGAATCAGCCCCAGCATTTT	CASSQNWGQNQPQHF
TRBJ2-7	TRBV19	few	TRBD1	TGTGCCACGGGACAGGGCCACTACGAGCAGTACTTC	CATGQGHYEQYF
TRBJ2-2	TRBV13	NA	TRBD1	TGTGCCAGCAGCCATAACCTGGGACAGCACACCGGGGAGCTGTTTTTT	CASSHNLGQHTGELFF
TRBJ2-5	TRBV5-1	few	NA	TGCGCCAGCAGACCCGACCAAGAGACCCAGTACTTC	CASRPDQETQYF
TRBJ2-3	TRBV7-9	NA	NA	TGTGCCAGCAGACGGGACGCCTTGCTCACAGATACGCAGTATTTT	CASRRDALLTDTQYF
TRBJ2-7	TRBV29-1	NA	NA	TGCAGCGTTGCCCCGGCTCGCGGCAGCTCCTACGAGCAGTACTTC	CSVAPARGSSYEQYF
TRBJ1-5	TRBV20-1	NA	NA	TGCAGTGCGGATGATGCGCGCAGGGGCAATCAGCCCCAGCATTTT	CSADDARRGNQPQHF
TRBJ2-7	TRBV7-9	few	NA	TGTGCCAGCAGCTTCGGGCTGTTGGGCGACGAGCAGTACTTC	CASSFGLLGDEQYF
TRBJ2-1	TRBV7-9	few	NA	TGTGCCAGCAGCTCTACTTCTAGTGTCAATGAGCAGTTCTTC	CASSSTSSVNEQFF
TRBJ2-5	TRBV20-1	few	NA	TGCAGTACCGACAGGGGAGGGAGAGAGACCCAGTACTTC	CSTDRGGRETQYF